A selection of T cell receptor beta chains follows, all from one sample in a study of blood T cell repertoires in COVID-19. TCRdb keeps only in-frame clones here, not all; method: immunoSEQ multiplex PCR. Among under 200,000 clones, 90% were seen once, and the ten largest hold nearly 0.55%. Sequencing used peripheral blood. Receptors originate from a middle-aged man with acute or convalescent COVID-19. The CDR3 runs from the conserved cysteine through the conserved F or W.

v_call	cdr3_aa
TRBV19	CASGTGGSMEQPQHF
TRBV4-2	CASSRGKVSSGNTIYF
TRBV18	CASSPRKGEGVNYGYTF
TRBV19	CASSIGAGSLANYGYTF
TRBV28	CASRWHSSNQPQHF
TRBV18	CASSANRGATNEKLFF
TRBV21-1	CASTTVSGHPRGVFF
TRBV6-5	CASSPTGGHNYGYTF
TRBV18	CASSPSENSPLHF
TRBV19	CASSIERRVDEKLFF
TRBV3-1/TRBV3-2	CASSQTGGSGTF
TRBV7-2	CASSFRRGPTDTQYF
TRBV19	CASLQAGDTGELFF
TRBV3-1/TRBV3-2	CASSQGLAGTPTDTQYF
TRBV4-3	CASSPNRFSGYGYTF
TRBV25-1	CASSETGFSYNEQFF
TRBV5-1	CASSSGTSGTDTQYF
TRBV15	CATSRGAQMNTEAFF
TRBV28	CASSFSSGRGFF
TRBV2	CASNLDSYYGYTF
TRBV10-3	CAITGTPRSGANVLTF
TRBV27	CASSLSTSLKQYF
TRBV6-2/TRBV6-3	CASSYSGGGNQPQHF
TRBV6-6	CASSPRPRGQPQHF
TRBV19	CASSMGARQPQHF
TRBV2	CASSVRGRSTEAFF
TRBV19	CASRTTGTMNTEAFF
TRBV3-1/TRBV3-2	CASSQGAGYGNEQYF
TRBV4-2	CASSQDILSGGAGDTQYF
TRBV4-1	CASSQGTGGTQYF
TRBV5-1	CASSKLGTGGTNYGYTF
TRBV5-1	CASSLGTETQLNTGELFF
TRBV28	CASSYHYGAGSGNTIYF
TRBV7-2	CASSGSRQGETQYF
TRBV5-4	CASSPAGTGPFNLRYEQYF
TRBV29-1	CSVEPDTTGAYNEQFF
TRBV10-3	CAISGTPSSTDTQYF
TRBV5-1	CASSLGPGGTTDTQYF
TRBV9	CASSAAGTGVPDTQYF
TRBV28	CASSLITWAGANYGYTF
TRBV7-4	CASSLGAGQGNTGELFF
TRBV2	CASRWGRGEGPQHF
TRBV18	CASSPGQGPEKLFF
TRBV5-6	CASSFLAGMETQYF
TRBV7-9	CASSIKGTGVYGYTF
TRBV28	CASRILSGGRNEQFF
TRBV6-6	CASSYSTQGNQPQHF
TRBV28	CGTFGAQNIQYF
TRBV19	CASSIARVLNTEAFF
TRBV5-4	CASSNGIGGNSPLHF
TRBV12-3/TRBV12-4	CASTLLDSSGQYF
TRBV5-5	CAIEGAEPNTGELFF